This is a list of T cell receptor beta chains from one sample in a study of cytomegalovirus exposure and HLA in healthy donors. Assay: immunoSEQ multiplex PCR; the TCRdb copy retains only in-frame clones and omits some. The sample contains 110,000 to 150,000 clones, roughly nine tenths of which appear only once. The sequenced material came from PBMCs. Every receptor here comes from a man younger than 35 in good health and CMV-seronegative. Both conserved end residues are part of each CDR3. A D gene is named only where the DNA matches it firmly. Size is stated for part of the rows, as once, few or many counts, or as a class when the clone is expanded.

v_gene: TRBV15
j_gene: TRBJ1-5
abundance: NA
d_gene: NA
CDR3nt: TGTGCCACCAGCAGAGAAGGTATGGACTCGCCTAATCAGCCCCAGCATTTT
CDR3aa: CATSREGMDSPNQPQHF

v_gene: TRBV10-3
j_gene: TRBJ2-5
abundance: NA
d_gene: TRBD1
CDR3nt: TGTGCCATCGCGGCTGGACAGGGAGGAGAGACCCAGTACTTC
CDR3aa: CAIAAGQGGETQYF

v_gene: TRBV27
j_gene: TRBJ2-5
abundance: NA
d_gene: TRBD2
CDR3nt: TGTGCCAGCAGTTCGGGACTAGCGGGGGAGACCCAGTACTTC
CDR3aa: CASSSGLAGETQYF

v_gene: TRBV7-9
j_gene: TRBJ2-1
abundance: NA
d_gene: TRBD2
CDR3nt: TGTGCCAGCAGCTTATCTCGGGAGGGAGACTACAATGAGCAGTTCTTC
CDR3aa: CASSLSREGDYNEQFF

v_gene: TRBV19
j_gene: TRBJ1-5
abundance: NA
d_gene: NA
CDR3nt: TGTGCCAGTAGTATACGCGATTCGGCAGGCCATAGCAATCAGCCCCAGCATTTT
CDR3aa: CASSIRDSAGHSNQPQHF

v_gene: TRBV5-1
j_gene: TRBJ1-1
abundance: once
d_gene: NA
CDR3nt: TGCGCCAGCAGCCTCGACTTCGGCACTGAAGCTTTCTTT
CDR3aa: CASSLDFGTEAFF

v_gene: TRBV7-8
j_gene: TRBJ2-5
abundance: NA
d_gene: TRBD1
CDR3nt: TGTGCCAGCAGCTTAGGAGGGACAGACCAAGAGACCCAGTACTTC
CDR3aa: CASSLGGTDQETQYF

v_gene: TRBV7-3
j_gene: TRBJ2-5
abundance: NA
d_gene: NA
CDR3nt: TGTGCCAGCAGCTTAAATGCAGGAGGGTACCAAGAGACCCAGTACTTC
CDR3aa: CASSLNAGGYQETQYF

v_gene: TRBV7-6
j_gene: TRBJ2-1
abundance: NA
d_gene: TRBD2
CDR3nt: TGTGCCAGCAGCCCAACTAGCGGAAGCTCCTACAATGAGCAGTTCTTC
CDR3aa: CASSPTSGSSYNEQFF

v_gene: TRBV4-3
j_gene: TRBJ2-3
abundance: once
d_gene: NA
CDR3nt: TGCGCCAGCAGCCAAGAGGGGGGAGGCGCAGATACGCAGTATTTT
CDR3aa: CASSQEGGGADTQYF

v_gene: TRBV7-2
j_gene: TRBJ1-2
abundance: NA
d_gene: TRBD1
CDR3nt: TGTGCCAGCAGCCCCAGCGGGACAGGGGCTAACTATGGCTACACCTTC
CDR3aa: CASSPSGTGANYGYTF

v_gene: TRBV7-9
j_gene: TRBJ1-1
abundance: few
d_gene: NA
CDR3nt: TGTGCCAGCAGGCCCGGTACAGGGTGGAACACTGAAGCTTTCTTT
CDR3aa: CASRPGTGWNTEAFF

v_gene: TRBV9
j_gene: TRBJ2-7
abundance: NA
d_gene: TRBD2
CDR3nt: TGTGCCAGCAGCGTAGGGGAGGGGACCTACGAGCAGTACTTC
CDR3aa: CASSVGEGTYEQYF

v_gene: TRBV5-5
j_gene: TRBJ1-5
abundance: NA
d_gene: TRBD1
CDR3nt: TGTGCCAGCAGCTCTACAGGGGGAGGTCAGCCCCAGCATTTT
CDR3aa: CASSSTGGGQPQHF

v_gene: TRBV6-1
j_gene: TRBJ1-2
abundance: NA
d_gene: TRBD1
CDR3nt: TGTGCCAGCAGTTTCGACAGGGAATATGGCTACACCTTC
CDR3aa: CASSFDREYGYTF

v_gene: TRBV25-1
j_gene: TRBJ1-2
abundance: few
d_gene: NA
CDR3nt: TGTGCCAGCAGCCGGAACTATGGCTACACCTTC
CDR3aa: CASSRNYGYTF

v_gene: TRBV6-6
j_gene: TRBJ1-5
abundance: NA
d_gene: NA
CDR3nt: TGTGCCACCGGAGAGAGACAGCCTCCTCAGCCCCAGCATTTT
CDR3aa: CATGERQPPQPQHF

v_gene: TRBV27
j_gene: TRBJ2-7
abundance: NA
d_gene: TRBD2
CDR3nt: TGTGCCAGCAGTTCTATTAGCGGGGCCTCCTACGAGCAGTACTTC
CDR3aa: CASSSISGASYEQYF

v_gene: TRBV13
j_gene: TRBJ2-5
abundance: NA
d_gene: NA
CDR3nt: TGTGCCAGCAGCCCGACGGACAGGGAGGGTGAGGAGACCCAGTACTTC
CDR3aa: CASSPTDREGEETQYF

v_gene: TRBV10-3
j_gene: TRBJ1-2
abundance: NA
d_gene: NA
CDR3nt: TGTGCCATCAGTGAGACAGGGAGCTATGGCTACACCTTC
CDR3aa: CAISETGSYGYTF

v_gene: TRBV4-3
j_gene: TRBJ1-4
abundance: NA
d_gene: NA
CDR3nt: TGCGCCAGCAGCCAATCATATGACAGTCATTTTTACGAAAAACTGTTTTTT
CDR3aa: CASSQSYDSHFYEKLFF

v_gene: TRBV7-9
j_gene: TRBJ2-2
abundance: NA
d_gene: TRBD1
CDR3nt: TGTGCCAGCAGCCAGGACAGGGTTTGGTCGAACACCGGGGAGCTGTTTTTT
CDR3aa: CASSQDRVWSNTGELFF

v_gene: TRBV9
j_gene: TRBJ1-1
abundance: NA
d_gene: TRBD1
CDR3nt: TGTGCCAGCAGCGCGAAGGACAGGAGCACTGAAGCTTTCTTT
CDR3aa: CASSAKDRSTEAFF

v_gene: TRBV5-1
j_gene: TRBJ1-2
abundance: NA
d_gene: TRBD1
CDR3nt: TGCGCCAGCAGCGCCCAGACAGGGCCCTCGGATGGCTACACCTTC
CDR3aa: CASSAQTGPSDGYTF

v_gene: TRBV12-5
j_gene: TRBJ1-1
abundance: NA
d_gene: TRBD1
CDR3nt: TGTGCTAGTGGTTCGGACAGGGGGCCTGGGGCTGAAGCTTTCTTT
CDR3aa: CASGSDRGPGAEAFF

v_gene: TRBV5-4
j_gene: TRBJ2-3
abundance: NA
d_gene: TRBD2
CDR3nt: TGTGCCAGCAGCTTCGGGCTAGCGGGGATCACAGATACGCAGTATTTT
CDR3aa: CASSFGLAGITDTQYF

v_gene: TRBV19
j_gene: TRBJ1-3
abundance: NA
d_gene: NA
CDR3nt: TGTGCCAGTACTTCCCCAGGGGAGGGAAACACCATATATTTT
CDR3aa: CASTSPGEGNTIYF

v_gene: TRBV7-9
j_gene: TRBJ1-5
abundance: NA
d_gene: NA
CDR3nt: TGTGCCAGCAGCAAGGGAGAGGGCAATCAGCCCCAGCATTTT
CDR3aa: CASSKGEGNQPQHF

v_gene: TRBV14
j_gene: TRBJ1-1
abundance: NA
d_gene: NA
CDR3nt: TGTGCCAGCAGCCAAGAGACAGGAAACACTGAAGCTTTCTTT
CDR3aa: CASSQETGNTEAFF

v_gene: TRBV28
j_gene: TRBJ2-5
abundance: NA
d_gene: TRBD2
CDR3nt: TGTGCCAGCAGTCCAACGACTAGCGGGTCCACCAGAGAGACCCAGTACTTC
CDR3aa: CASSPTTSGSTRETQYF

v_gene: TRBV5-1
j_gene: TRBJ2-7
abundance: NA
d_gene: TRBD1
CDR3nt: TGCGCCAGCAGCTTGACAGGGGTCCGACTGCAAGGAGCTTCCTACGAGCAGTACTTC
CDR3aa: CASSLTGVRLQGASYEQYF

v_gene: TRBV5-1
j_gene: TRBJ2-7
abundance: NA
d_gene: TRBD1
CDR3nt: TGCGCCAGCAGCCAAGGGACAGGGAGGGAGCAGTACTTC
CDR3aa: CASSQGTGREQYF

v_gene: TRBV5-1
j_gene: TRBJ2-3
abundance: NA
d_gene: TRBD2
CDR3nt: TGCGCCAGCAGCTTGGCGACGGGAGGAGATACGCAGTATTTT
CDR3aa: CASSLATGGDTQYF

v_gene: TRBV10-3
j_gene: TRBJ2-5
abundance: NA
d_gene: TRBD2
CDR3nt: TGTGCCATCAGTAGCGGGAGCGGTGAGACCCAGTACTTC
CDR3aa: CAISSGSGETQYF

v_gene: TRBV7-3
j_gene: TRBJ2-3
abundance: once
d_gene: TRBD1
CDR3nt: TGTGCCAGCAGGGGACAGGGGGCTTATACGCAGTATTTT
CDR3aa: CASRGQGAYTQYF

v_gene: TRBV7-2
j_gene: TRBJ2-1
abundance: once
d_gene: NA
CDR3nt: TGTGCCAGCAGCTTAGCTGGGCGTGGGTACCATGAGCAGTTCTTC
CDR3aa: CASSLAGRGYHEQFF

v_gene: TRBV6-5
j_gene: TRBJ2-5
abundance: NA
d_gene: TRBD2
CDR3nt: TGTGCCAGCAGTTACTCGGAGGTTAGCGGGGAGACCCAGTACTTC
CDR3aa: CASSYSEVSGETQYF